What follows are 30 T cell receptor beta chains derived from one specimen sequenced in a study of blood T cell repertoires in COVID-19. The protocol was immunoSEQ multiplex PCR, while the TCRdb copy is restricted to in-frame clones and leaves out a portion. The sample consists of 250,000 to 350,000 clones, 80% to 90% of them appearing once. The sample comprised peripheral blood. These receptors were taken from a man under 40 with acute or convalescent COVID-19.

This chain connects TRBV5-3 to TRBJ1-1; tentatively, D is TRBD1 (6 bases). TRBV5-3 is filed as an ORF, its function uncertain. The CDR3 has 16 residues. The V and J ends lost 3 bases and 3 bases respectively, with 18 bases between them. As DNA, the CDR3 is TGTGCCAGAAGCTCGCCCCCCAGGACAGCTTACACTGAAGCTTTCTTT. Residues: CARSSPPRTAYTEAFF.

The genes are TRBV27 and TRBJ2-1; 11 bases are a match to TRBD1. The germline CDR1 and CDR2 sequences are MNHEY and SMNVEV (reference sequence). This CDR3 is built from 16 residues. Trimming cost V 4 bases and J 9 bases; bases outside gene matches: 11. As DNA, the CDR3 is TGTGCCAGCAGTTCGAACCCGGGACAGGGGGTCGGTGAGCAGTTCTTC. Protein product: CASSSNPGQGVGEQFF.

The rearrangement joins TRBV28 to TRBJ1-1; 8 bases are a match to TRBD1. The junction had 11 bases not matched to a gene; V was cut back by 5 bases and J by 6 bases. The CDR3 runs to 15 residues. Germline CDR1 is MDHEN and CDR2 is SYDVKM. CDR3 amino acids: CASSPWTGSRPEAFF. CDR3 sequence (DNA): TGTGCCAGCAGTCCTTGGACAGGGAGTCGCCCTGAAGCTTTCTTT.

This clone turned up a few times. This chain uses TRBV30 with TRBJ2-2, with D possibly matching TRBD1 (5 bases). Germline lookup yields CDR1 GTSNPN and CDR2 SVGIG (reference sequence). CDR3 length equals 12 residues. CDR3 DNA: TGTGGAACAGGAAGTAGCACCGGGGAGCTGTTTTTT. Translating gives CGTGSSTGELFF.

The chain couples TRBV15 to TRBJ1-6; 7 bases are shared with TRBD1. This CDR3 has 16 residues. Germline assignment: CDR1 LNHNV and CDR2 YYDKDF (reference sequence). J lost 5 bases, V lost 2 bases, and 6 bases had no gene match. The CDR3 region is CATSRYGTEDNSPLHF. CDR3 sequence (DNA): TGTGCCACCAGCAGATATGGGACAGAAGATAATTCACCCCTCCACTTT.

The CDR3 loop is CASRPTSGRAHEQYF. The DNA of the CDR3 is TGTGCCAGCAGACCGACTAGCGGGAGGGCCCACGAGCAGTACTTC. This sequence joins TRBV2 and TRBJ2-7; 14 nucleotides agree with TRBD2. Germline V lookup: CDR1 SNHLY, CDR2 FYNNEI. The V and J ends lost 6 bases and 5 bases, in that order; junction bases with no gene match: 6. This CDR3 has 15 amino acids.

The chain joins TRBV30 to TRBJ2-1; 7 bases are shared with TRBD2. Germline V gene lookup returns CDR1 GTSNPN and CDR2 SVGIG (reference sequence). Germline trimming cut 3 bases from V and 7 bases from J; bases unmatched to any gene: 6. There are 13 residues in the CDR3. CDR3: CAWSAGDLNEQFF. CDR3 DNA: TGTGCCTGGAGCGCGGGGGATTTAAATGAGCAGTTCTTC. Drawing the rest from reference TRBV30 and TRBJ2-1, the complete variable domain is SQTIHQWPATLVQPVGSPLSLECTVEGTSNPNLYWYRQAAGRGLQLLFYSVGIGQISSEVPQNLSASRPQDRQFILSSKKLLLSDSGFYLCAWSAGDLNEQFFGPGTRLTVL.

The rearrangement links TRBV28 to TRBJ1-5; a weak D match, TRBD1 (6 bases). Trimming stripped 2 bases from V and 6 bases from J, with 20 bases between. CDR1 is MDHEN, CDR2 SYDVKM, per germline. The CDR3 spans 17 residues. The CDR3 DNA follows: TGTGCCAGCAGTTTACCTCCCTCTAGAAGGGGGAGTCAGCCCCAGCATTTT. Its protein product is CASSLPPSRRGSQPQHF.

The chain is built from TRBV6-2 or TRBV6-3 and TRBJ2-3; 7 bases align to TRBD2. From germline, CDR1 is MNHEY and CDR2 SVGEGT. There are 15 residues in the CDR3. Trimming at V came to 5 bases and at J to 2 bases, leaving 7 bases not matched to a gene. The CDR3 coding sequence is TGTGCCAGCAGTCAGTCGACTAGCTTCACAGATACGCAGTATTTT. This encodes CASSQSTSFTDTQYF.

The V gene is TRBV2, the J gene TRBJ2-5, with TRBD1 matching 7 bases. V gave up 10 bases and J gave up 4 bases; unmatched junction bases: 9. This CDR3 comprises 13 residues. CDR1 is SNHLY and CDR2 is FYNNEI in the germline V gene. CDR3 sequence (DNA): TGTGCCATACCAAACCGGGACAGAGAGACCCAGTACTTC. Protein sequence: CAIPNRDRETQYF.

This sequence joins TRBV19 and TRBJ1-1; 9 bases fit TRBD1. Germline-derived CDR1 and CDR2 are LNHDA and SQIVND (reference sequence). The CDR3 is 17 amino acids. V lost 4 bases to trimming and J lost 2 bases; unmatched junction nucleotides: 11. The CDR3 sequence: CASSKDAGTGINTEAFF. The CDR3 nucleotides are TGTGCCAGTAGTAAAGATGCCGGGACAGGGATCAACACTGAAGCTTTCTTT.

The chain employs TRBV13 and TRBJ1-2; 7 bases fit TRBD1. Germline assignment: CDR1 PRHDT and CDR2 FYEKMQ (reference sequence). The trim removed 5 bases at V and 4 bases at J, leaving 4 bases unmatched. The CDR3 extends over 13 amino acids. The CDR3 loop reads CASSPRDSYGYTF. CDR3 nucleotide sequence: TGTGCCAGCAGCCCCCGGGACAGCTATGGCTACACCTTC.

The genes are TRBV5-1 and TRBJ2-5; D not resolved. The CDR3 sequence is 14 residues long. V dropped 1 base and J dropped 5 bases, with 12 bases sitting between them. Looked up from germline, CDR1 is SGHRS and CDR2 is YFSETQ. The CDR3, as DNA: TGCGCCAGCAGCTTGTTGGCAGGTAGTGAGACCCAGTACTTC. This codes for CASSLLAGSETQYF.

The CDR3 DNA reads as TGTGCCAGCAGCTCCGCTAGAAGGGAGGGCACCGGGGAGCTGTTTTTT. It specifies CASSSARREGTGELFF. The chain couples TRBV5-4 to TRBJ2-2; 7 bases are shared with TRBD2. Germline trimming cut 3 bases from V and 4 bases from J; bases unmatched to any gene: 9. The CDR3 covers 16 residues. CDR1 SGHNT and CDR2 YYREEE come from the germline V gene (reference sequence).

The V call is TRBV7-3, the J call TRBJ1-1; 8 bases are shared with TRBD1. Germline V gene data show CDR1 as SGHTA and CDR2 as FQGTGA. V lost 5 bases to trimming and J lost 6 bases; unmatched junction nucleotides: 8. The CDR3 has 14 residues. CDR3 in amino acids: CASSIRGRLAEAFF. The CDR3 bases are TGTGCCAGCAGCATCAGGGGGCGCCTCGCTGAAGCTTTCTTT.

The chain recombines TRBV12-3 or TRBV12-4 with TRBJ2-3; possible D gene TRBD1, 5 bases. Trimming shortened V by 8 bases and J by 11 bases, and 20 bases separated the two germline ends. The CDR3 has 13 amino acids. CDR3 DNA sequence: TGTGCCAGCGGGGCATCACGGACCCCCGGGCAGTATTTT. This sequence encodes CASGASRTPGQYF.

V gene TRBV18 combines with J gene TRBJ2-7; TRBD2 matches 11 bases. Germline assignment: CDR1 KGHSH and CDR2 LQKENI. This CDR3 comprises 15 residues. V lost 6 bases and J lost 1; bases outside the gene matches: 5. The CDR3 loop reads CASSRGLAESYEQYF. For the CDR3, the DNA is TGTGCCAGCTCCCGGGGACTAGCGGAATCCTACGAGCAGTACTTC.

In DNA form, the CDR3 reads TGTGCCAGCAGCTTTTTGGAGACCCAAGGCCGACGGGTCTATGGCTACACCTTC. This encodes CASSFLETQGRRVYGYTF. The rearrangement joins TRBV5-5 to TRBJ1-2, with no clear D. V was cut by 2 bases and J by 4 bases, with 24 bases left in between. There are 18 residues in the CDR3. Germline lookup yields CDR1 SGHKS and CDR2 YYEKEE (reference sequence).

This clone was detected once. As DNA, the CDR3 is TGCGCCAGCAGCCTGGAGGGGCGAAGAGGTACTGAAGCTTTCTTT. Translation: CASSLEGRRGTEAFF. The rearrangement links TRBV5-1 to TRBJ1-1; D perhaps matches TRBD1 (5 bases). Germline CDR1 SGHRS, CDR2 YFSETQ. The CDR3 totals 15 residues. V lost 4 bases, J lost 5 bases, and 18 bases lay in between.

The chain joins TRBV21-1 to TRBJ2-3; the table gives TRBD2 as D, unverified against the DNA. TRBV21-1 is a pseudogene segment. This CDR3 is 14 amino acids long. CDR3 bases: TGTGCCAGCAGCAATCGGGGTACCCCAGATACGCAGTATTTT. Translating it yields CASSNRGTPDTQYF.

V usage is TRBV21-1 and J usage is TRBJ2-1; the D segment call TRBD2 is taken from the table without a DNA check. TRBV21-1 is classified as a pseudogene. This CDR3 region has 21 residues. Written as DNA, the CDR3 is TGTGCCAGCACTTGCGCCTGTTGCGGGAGGGCCGATTTTAACCTCGGCGGTGAGCAGTTCTTC. As protein: CASTCACCGRADFNLGGEQFF.

The chain couples TRBV2 to TRBJ2-1, with D perhaps matching TRBD1 (6 bases). Germline CDR1 reads SNHLY; CDR2 reads FYNNEI. The CDR3 sequence is 16 residues long. The V gene lost 0 bases and the J gene lost 8 bases, with 17 bases spanning the gap. CDR3 in amino acids: CASSEARWAGEDEQFF. The CDR3 DNA follows: TGTGCCAGCAGTGAAGCCCGCTGGGCAGGGGAAGATGAGCAGTTCTTC.

This clone showed up just once. CDR3 DNA sequence: TGTGCCAGCTCGCGGGGGGTCCAAGAGACCCAGTACTTC. As protein: CASSRGVQETQYF. The chain combines TRBV18 with TRBJ2-5, with TRBD2 matching over 8 bases. Germline V gene lookup returns CDR1 KGHSH and CDR2 LQKENI. The CDR3 has 13 residues. V was clipped by 6 bases and J by 1 base; unmatched bases: 1.

The CDR3 nucleotides are TGTGCCAGCAGTTCCCGGGGTGGGGAGCCTATGGGCTACACCTTC. Protein: CASSSRGGEPMGYTF. The chain uses TRBV28 and TRBJ1-2; D gene ambiguous. CDR1 and CDR2 from the germline V gene are MDHEN and SYDVKM. With 4 bases removed from V and 8 bases from J, the gap between germline ends came to 20 bases. The CDR3 length is 15 residues.

This clone was detected a few times. The chain joins TRBV30 to TRBJ2-5; 8 positions agree with TRBD2. Looked up from germline, CDR1 is GTSNPN and CDR2 is SVGIG (reference sequence). The CDR3 contains 14 residues. The V segment lost 0 bases and the J segment 5 bases; nucleotides outside the gene matches: 5. Here the CDR3 reads CAWSVAGARETQYF. The CDR3 DNA reads as TGTGCCTGGAGTGTAGCGGGGGCGCGTGAGACCCAGTACTTC. Supplemented by reference TRBV30 and TRBJ2-5, the full variable domain reads SQTIHQWPATLVQPVGSPLSLECTVEGTSNPNLYWYRQAAGRGLQLLFYSVGIGQISSEVPQNLSASRPQDRQFILSSKKLLLSDSGFYLCAWSVAGARETQYFGPGTRLLVL.

This clone was counted a single time. This chain uses TRBV6-2 or TRBV6-3 with TRBJ1-2; a weak D match, TRBD1 (5 bases). Trimming left V 4 bases short and J 4 bases short, with 13 bases between. Germline CDR1 and CDR2: MNHEY and SVGEGT. The CDR3 is made up of 14 amino acids. CDR3 region: CASSLTATGYGYTF. For the CDR3, the DNA is TGTGCCAGCAGTTTGACAGCTACAGGCTATGGCTACACCTTC.

The genes are TRBV12-3 or TRBV12-4 and TRBJ2-3; a possible D gene is TRBD1 (6 bases). The CDR3 extends over 12 amino acids. V lost 6 bases and J 4 bases, leaving 8 bases between the germline ends. The CDR3 here is CASRRTADTQYF. The CDR3, as DNA: TGTGCCAGCAGAAGGACAGCAGATACGCAGTATTTT.

This chain connects TRBV10-1 to TRBJ2-1; 8 positions agree with TRBD1. The germline CDR1 and CDR2 sequences are WNHNN and SYGVQD (reference sequence). This CDR3 comprises 14 residues. V lost 8 bases, J lost 7 bases, and 10 bases stayed unmatched. In DNA, the CDR3 is TGCGCCAGCGGTCGCAGGGGGCATTTTAATGAGCAGTTCTTC. Protein sequence: CASGRRGHFNEQFF.

V usage is TRBV28 and J usage is TRBJ1-2, with 7 bases aligning to TRBD1. CDR1 and CDR2 from the germline V gene are MDHEN and SYDVKM. With 6 bases clipped from V and 4 bases from J, the junction kept 14 bases outside the gene matches. The CDR3 contains 16 residues. In nucleotides, the CDR3 is TGTGCCAGCAGGCTGACAGGGACGACCCACTTCTATGGCTACACCTTC. It yields the protein CASRLTGTTHFYGYTF.

The rearrangement joins TRBV6-5 to TRBJ2-1; TRBD2 matches at 8 bases. Looked up from germline, CDR1 is MNHEY and CDR2 is SVGAGI. J lost 7 bases, V lost 6 bases, and 11 bases had no gene match. This CDR3 region has 15 residues. In DNA, the CDR3 is TGTGCCAGCAGCTCCGGGAGGGCCTCTAATAATGAGCAGTTCTTC. Amino acid sequence: CASSSGRASNNEQFF.